This TCR beta chain comes out of a study of brain T cells in children with intractable seizures. Study-level findings and limits: Pre-surgery blood may have been undersampled, hiding some clones.

Described time point: blood from clinic visit 5 months post-surgery; TSC patient then seizure free. Germline lookup yields CDR1 SQVTM and CDR2 ANQGSEA. This CDR3 contains 14 residues. V lost 4 bases and J 1 base, leaving 14 bases between the germline ends. As for this clone: No antigen is known for it.

Produced via immunoSEQ multiplex PCR; TCRdb's table is partial and in-frame only. The sample contains 300,000 to 400,000 clones, roughly 92% of which appear only once. The chain links TRBV29-1 to TRBJ2-7; tentatively, D is TRBD2 (5 bases). This specimen was peripheral blood, taken 4 to 6 months after surgery. The TCR originated in a boy younger than two with tuberous sclerosis and intractable seizures. The CDR3 DNA is TGCAGCGTTGTTCGGGGTCCGGGGTCCTACGAGCAGTACTTC. Translating gives CSVVRGPGSYEQYF.